This T cell receptor beta chain was identified in a study of regulatory T cells in long-lasting Graves disease. Study-wide context: New Graves' disease cases had less than 3 months of antithyroid drugs. Study-wide results and limits: Persistent disease preferred TRBV28, TRBJ1-2 and TRBJ2-5.

Germline V gene data show CDR1 as MNHNS and CDR2 as SASEGT. CDR3 length equals 16 residues. V trimming: 4 bases; J trimming: 3 bases; junction bases outside the gene matches: 7. Time point here: newly diagnosed GD, antithyroid drugs for less than 3 months. PBMCs provided the RNA from which the TCR library was made. This clonotype occurred many times. Its matching antigen is unknown. TCR beta libraries were built with iRepertoire HTBI primers and Arm-PCR of CDR3 regions. Via MiXCR, TCRdb re-called the multiplex PCR reads, giving one row per CDR3 protein. The table has hundreds of thousands of distinct CDR3 sequences, roughly 17% seen once; the top ten hold roughly 10%. The same sample was also studied in work on T cells in Graves' hyperthyroidism and ophthalmopathy.

Sequenced material: peripheral blood mononuclear cells (PBMCs), taken at new diagnosis, from a patient treated with antithyroid drugs. This TCR derives from a woman aged 25 to 39 with Graves disease. V and J are TRBV6-1 and TRBJ2-7; 12 nucleotides match TRBD2. This chain's CDR3 is CASSGRLAGELYEQYF. The CDR3 region has the DNA TGTGCCAGCAGTGGCAGACTAGCGGGAGAGCTCTACGAGCAGTACTTC.